This T cell receptor (beta chain) was captured in a study of cytomegalovirus exposure and HLA in healthy donors. Use of 60 Vbeta and 13 Jbeta primers characterized the PCR. In the authors' methods: In a later analysis, of tens of millions of unique beta chains, some 10 million appeared in at least two donors. Method: immunoSEQ multiplex PCR; TCRdb's copy keeps in-frame clones and lacks some. The V and J calls and clone size come from that table; D and trimming were worked out from the DNA. Among over 200,000 clones listed, about 80% were seen once. As concerns this clone: Its antigen is undetermined.

V lost 1 base to trimming and J lost 4 bases, with 10 bases between them. The CDR3 runs 14 residues. Per germline, CDR1 LGHNA and CDR2 YSLEER. Findings of the study overall: When a later analysis was performed, an Asian-associated ancestry cluster reportedly had fewer N-insertions than the roughly 690-donor mean. Some segments of the V type, notably TRBV6-2 and TRBV6-3, were excluded as indistinguishable. Rare TCR sequences predominated, though certain public TCRs were found in many donors.

The material sequenced was PBMCs. This receptor was identified in a male donor in good health and CMV-seronegative. The chain links TRBV4-3 to TRBJ1-1, with D perhaps matching TRBD1 (6 bases). The CDR3 loop is CASSQAGGATEAFF. The CDR3 DNA reads TGCGCCAGCAGCCAAGCTGGGGGCGCCACTGAAGCTTTCTTT.